The 18 T cell receptor beta chains below come from one sample, sequenced in a study of vaccination effects on CD4 cells after COVID-19. Sequenced by immunoSEQ multiplex PCR; TCRdb stores in-frame clones only, minus some. The repertoire holds around 44,000 clones, with approximately 82% as singletons. Culture proceeded for about ten days, and CD4+ T cells were then isolated. Their SARS-CoV-2 infection, verified by PCR, occurred between March and December 2020. BNT162b2 vaccine or mRNA-1273 vaccine was given to participants in two doses. These receptors lack a known antigen. This material consisted of CD4+ T cells from PBMCs cultured without peptide, taken after COVID-19 vaccination. These receptors were collected from a human donor who had a prior SARS-CoV-2 infection.

The chain is built from TRBV18 and TRBJ2-1; no clear D gene. CDR3 size: 13 residues. V lost 5 bases and J 4 bases, leaving 9 bases between the germline ends. Germline CDR1 is KGHSH and CDR2 is LQKENI. This CDR3 is CASSWTQYNEQFF. The CDR3 nucleotides read TGTGCCAGCTCATGGACCCAGTACAATGAGCAGTTCTTC.

This clone was observed once. This chain joins TRBV5-4 and TRBJ2-7; 9 bases agree with TRBD1. The CDR3 is 17 residues long. With 4 bases clipped from V and 5 bases from J, the junction kept 16 bases outside the gene matches. Germline CDR1 SGHNT, CDR2 YYREEE (reference sequence). The CDR3 region is CASSPSRTGGLPNEQYF. CDR3 DNA sequence: TGTGCCAGCAGCCCTTCACGCACAGGGGGCTTGCCTAACGAGCAGTACTTC.

The V and J genes are TRBV15 and TRBJ2-1; TRBD2 is a possible D gene (5 bases). The CDR3 runs to 12 residues. Germline CDR1 reads LNHNV; CDR2 reads YYDKDF (reference sequence). The ends were cut back, 4 bases at V and 10 bases at J, with 11 bases in the middle. CDR3 region: CATSKGEGEQFF. CDR3 DNA: TGTGCCACCAGCAAGGGAGAAGGGGAGCAGTTCTTC.

In this sample, this clone turned up once. This rearrangement joins TRBV6-5 to TRBJ2-7; 7 nucleotides line up with TRBD1. This CDR3 comprises 15 residues. Per germline, CDR1 MNHEY and CDR2 SVGAGI. V shed 2 bases and J 5 bases; nucleotides not matched to a gene: 9. Here the CDR3 reads CASSYDRVPGDEQYF. The CDR3 coding sequence is TGTGCCAGCAGTTACGACAGGGTGCCAGGGGACGAGCAGTACTTC.

This clone was counted between two and nine times. The chain uses TRBV3-1 (or the pseudogene TRBV3-2) and TRBJ2-7; a weak D match, TRBD1 (6 bases). Germline V gene sequence: CDR1 LGHDT, CDR2 YNNKEL (reference sequence). V was cut by 4 bases and J by 6 bases, with 19 bases left in between. This CDR3 is 15 amino acids long. The CDR3 spells CASSLNRAMGAEQYF. Here the CDR3 DNA reads TGTGCCAGCAGCCTAAACCGGGCTATGGGGGCCGAGCAGTACTTC.

This clone was seen a few times. This chain joins TRBV11-2 and TRBJ1-6, with TRBD1 as a possible D gene (6 bases). CDR1 and CDR2 (germline): SGHAT, FQNNGV. The V gene lost 2 bases and the J gene lost 6 bases, with 8 bases spanning the gap. The CDR3 length is 14 residues. For the CDR3, the DNA is TGTGCCAGCAGCTTAACAGGGCGTAATTCACCCCTCCACTTT. As protein: CASSLTGRNSPLHF.

The chain is built from TRBV20-1 and TRBJ2-7; the match to TRBD2 covers 9 bases. The germline CDR1 and CDR2 sequences are DFQATT and SNEGSKA (reference sequence). With 3 bases clipped from V and 3 bases from J, the junction kept 15 bases outside the gene matches. This CDR3 contains 17 residues. Here the CDR3 DNA reads TGCAGTGCTAGTCCCAGCGGGGGGACCACTTTACACTACGAGCAGTACTTC. Translating it yields CSASPSGGTTLHYEQYF.

The V and J genes are TRBV2 and TRBJ2-3; 12 bases fit TRBD2. V was clipped by 4 bases and J by 10 bases; unmatched bases: 6. Germline V gene sequence: CDR1 SNHLY, CDR2 FYNNEI. This CDR3 is 14 amino acids long. DNA for the CDR3: TGTGCCAGCAGTGGACTAGCGGGAGTCGTGGCGCAGTATTTT. Translation: CASSGLAGVVAQYF.

This clone was seen a few times. The V call is TRBV18, the J call TRBJ1-6; the D gene is possibly TRBD1 (6 bases). The CDR3 is 15 residues long. Per the germline V gene, CDR1 is KGHSH and CDR2 is LQKENI. V was trimmed by 3 bases and J by 7 bases, leaving 13 bases between them. CDR3: CASSPNTGNNSPLHF. The CDR3 nucleotides read TGTGCCAGCTCACCTAACACAGGGAACAATTCACCCCTCCACTTT.

The chain links TRBV5-1 to TRBJ2-1; D gene uncertain. Trimming removed 0 bases at V and 0 bases at J, with 7 bases between. The CDR3 runs to 15 residues. From germline, CDR1 is SGHRS and CDR2 YFSETQ. For the CDR3, the DNA is TGCGCCAGCAGCTTGGTGGCACTCTCCTACAATGAGCAGTTCTTC. It specifies CASSLVALSYNEQFF.

This chain connects TRBV7-6 to TRBJ2-2, with D maybe TRBD1 (5 bases). V was shortened by 1 base and J by 3 bases, with 15 bases between the two germline ends. In germline, CDR1 is SGHVS, CDR2 FNYEAQ. This CDR3 has 17 amino acids. For the CDR3, the DNA is TGTGCCAGCAGCTTAGAAACTGCAGGGTTCGACACCGGGGAGCTGTTTTTT. Translating it yields CASSLETAGFDTGELFF.

V is TRBV14 and J is TRBJ1-2; a weak D match, TRBD1 (5 bases). Germline CDR1 SGHDN, CDR2 FVKESK. The CDR3 consists of 16 residues. Trimming took 0 bases from V and 0 from J, leaving 11 bases between them. The CDR3 DNA reads TGTGCCAGCAGCCAAGACAGGGTTTTCGCTAACTATGGCTACACCTTC. Encoded protein: CASSQDRVFANYGYTF.

The V and J genes are TRBV18 and TRBJ2-3, with D uncertain. Trimming took off 2 bases at V and 2 bases at J, with 14 bases between the two ends. CDR3 size: 16 residues. Germline V lookup: CDR1 KGHSH, CDR2 LQKENI. The CDR3 DNA follows: TGTGCCAGCTCACCAGCTGGGAAGTCAATCACAGATACGCAGTATTTT. Protein sequence: CASSPAGKSITDTQYF.

This clone was recorded a few times. V gene TRBV7-2 combines with J gene TRBJ2-1, with D unresolved. The CDR3 consists of 16 residues. Germline V lookup: CDR1 SGHTA, CDR2 FQGNSA. V was shortened by 1 base and J by 4 bases, with 14 bases between the two germline ends. CDR3 region: CASSLEGLGKYNEQFF. The CDR3 region has the DNA TGTGCCAGCAGCTTAGAAGGTCTTGGAAAGTACAATGAGCAGTTCTTC.

The V and J genes are TRBV30 and TRBJ1-5, with D possibly being TRBD1 (5 bases). Germline-derived CDR1 and CDR2 are GTSNPN and SVGIG (reference sequence). Trimming pared 2 bases from V and 4 bases from J, leaving 9 bases between. The CDR3 loop spans 13 amino acids. The CDR3 DNA reads as TGTGCCTGGAGTAGGGACCTAAATCAGCCCCAGCATTTT. It translates to CAWSRDLNQPQHF. Filled out from reference TRBV30 and TRBJ1-5, the complete variable domain reads SQTIHQWPATLVQPVGSPLSLECTVEGTSNPNLYWYRQAAGRGLQLLFYSVGIGQISSEVPQNLSASRPQDRQFILSSKKLLLSDSGFYLCAWSRDLNQPQHFGDGTRLSIL.

J is TRBJ2-3 and V is TRBV18, with 9 bases matching TRBD2. V lost 3 bases and J lost 4; bases outside the gene matches: 2. From germline, CDR1 is KGHSH and CDR2 LQKENI. The CDR3 contains 14 residues. The CDR3: CASSPGLASDTQYF. The CDR3, as DNA: TGTGCCAGCTCACCGGGACTAGCTTCAGATACGCAGTATTTT.

The chain combines TRBV5-1 with TRBJ2-5; TRBD1 matches at 9 bases. This CDR3 region has 16 residues. Germline values: CDR1 SGHRS, CDR2 YFSETQ. J lost 4 bases, V lost 0 bases, and 7 bases had no gene match. Here the CDR3 DNA reads TGCGCCAGCAGCTTGGGGGGACAGGGTTCGGGAGAGACCCAGTACTTC. It specifies CASSLGGQGSGETQYF.

This clone was counted once. CDR3 DNA: TGTGCCAGCAGCCAACGTACCGGGACCGGGCAGCCCCAGCATTTT. As protein: CASSQRTGTGQPQHF. This chain uses TRBV7-2 with TRBJ1-5; weak D call: TRBD1 (5 bases). The V end lost 5 bases, the J end lost 7 bases, and 18 bases lay between the germline ends. The V gene's germline CDR1 is SGHTA and CDR2 FQGNSA. The CDR3 sequence is 15 residues long.